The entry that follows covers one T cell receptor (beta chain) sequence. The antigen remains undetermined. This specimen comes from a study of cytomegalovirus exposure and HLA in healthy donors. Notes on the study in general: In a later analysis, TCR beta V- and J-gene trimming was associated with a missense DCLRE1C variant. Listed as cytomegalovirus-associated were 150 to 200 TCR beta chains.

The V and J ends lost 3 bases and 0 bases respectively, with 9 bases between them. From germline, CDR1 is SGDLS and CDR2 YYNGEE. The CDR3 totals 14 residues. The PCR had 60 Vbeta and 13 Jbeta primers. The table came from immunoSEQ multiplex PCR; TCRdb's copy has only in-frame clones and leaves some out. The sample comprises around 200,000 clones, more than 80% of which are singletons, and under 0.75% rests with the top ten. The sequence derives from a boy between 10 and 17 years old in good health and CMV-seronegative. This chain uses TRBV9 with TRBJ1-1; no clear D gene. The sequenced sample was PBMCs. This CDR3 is CASSAGSMNTEAFF. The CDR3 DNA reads TGTGCCAGCAGCGCGGGGTCGATGAACACTGAAGCTTTCTTT.